This TCR beta chain is drawn from a study of blood T cell repertoires in COVID-19 (TCRdb year 2020). The study in broad terms: The collaborator samples originated in the United States, Italy and Spain and spanned the acute and convalescent phases of COVID-19. The material from the prospective study consisted of cDNA or gDNA derived from T cells, B-cell-depleted T cells, or PBMCs. Deeply sampled blood TCRbeta repertoires from subjects exposed to, actively infected with, or recovered from COVID-19 were included in the dataset. Samples came from the ongoing ImmuneRACE study (first 160 participants) plus 1,254 subjects from 6 global collaborators. Where HLA class I and class II types were available, the types were taken from metadata supplied by the sample provider, not from assay-based typing. The repertoires were released in a freely available public database meant as a resource for research on the immune response to SARS-CoV-2. Nearly every sample came with metadata listing a de-identified subject ID, COVID-19 status, age in years and sex. What the research found in general, with its limitations: How much clinical and demographic metadata was included differed by source and by participant, and the metadata was provided uncurated.

Concerning this clone itself: Its antigen specificity is not known. Base quality data are lacking; no much larger clone is found one base away.

The immunoSEQ Assay, a bias-controlled multiplex PCR, was used to amplify TCRbeta CDR3 regions from genomic DNA. The source study handled its data this way. The number of nucleated cells in each sample was estimated from the amplification of reference gene primers within the assay. To quantify the absolute abundance of each unique TCRbeta CDR3 rearrangement, sequence reads were collapsed and filtered. For each sample, productive Simpson clonality was calculated by taking the square root of Simpson's diversity index across productive rearrangements. Here the immuneACCESS table is served through TCRdb, limited to in-frame sequences with V and J called. Missing clones are a known gap in these copies; in checked studies unresolved V genes cover under half, and the rest lacks a known reason. That table supplies the V and J calls and clone size; D and trimming were determined from the DNA. The sample yields 150,000 to 200,000 clones; 70% to 85% were counted once. The ten top clones hold roughly 9.2% of the sample.

The CDR3 has 17 amino acids, counting the end cysteine and phenylalanine. Just CDR3 DNA is preserved here, 51 bases in frame from base 1. V has 0 bases trimmed and J has 1 base trimmed; junction bases matching no gene number 8. Whole blood was collected in K2EDTA tubes by collaborating institutions according to the institutions' own protocols. For TCRbeta analysis, collaborators shipped samples as frozen whole blood, isolated PBMCs, or DNA extracted from either of those sample types. The chain was built from TRBV23-1 and TRBJ1-1, and 7 junction bases match TRBD1. TRBV23-1 has ORF status, its function being uncertain. The clonotype originates from a woman older than 75 with acute or convalescent COVID-19. The material sequenced was peripheral blood. The CDR3 loop reads CASSQSKTNRGNTEAFF. The DNA is TGCGCCAGCAGTCAATCTAAAACAAACAGGGGGAACACTGAAGCTTTCTTT.